Listed here are 23 T cell receptor beta chains from one sample, sequenced in a study of blood T cell repertoires in COVID-19. The assay was immunoSEQ multiplex PCR, and TCRdb's table has in-frame clones only and misses some. The sample holds about 220,000 clones, 80% seen once. The sequenced material came from peripheral blood. These TCRs come from a human donor in a cohort sampled during active COVID-19.

V is TRBV19 and J is TRBJ1-5; 10 nucleotides align to TRBD1. From germline, CDR1 is LNHDA and CDR2 SQIVND (reference sequence). V was pared by 6 bases and J by 4 bases, with 12 bases of the junction left unmatched. This CDR3 has 17 amino acids. The CDR3 loop reads CASSNPRGQGGNQPQHF. The CDR3 DNA reads TGTGCCAGTAGCAACCCCCGCGGACAGGGGGGGAATCAGCCCCAGCATTTT.

The chain joins TRBV28 to TRBJ2-3; no definite D call. The germline V and J ends were trimmed by 3 bases and 2 bases, with 6 bases remaining between them. This CDR3 spans 13 amino acids. Germline CDR1 and CDR2: MDHEN and SYDVKM. The CDR3 region is CASSLRLTDTQYF. The DNA for the CDR3 is TGTGCCAGCAGTTTGAGACTCACAGATACGCAGTATTTT.

This clone was recorded once. The chain joins TRBV20-1 to TRBJ1-2; D is uncertain. The CDR3 covers 11 residues. Between the trimmed V and J ends, which lost 6 bases and 3 bases, there was a span of 8 bases. In germline, CDR1 is DFQATT, CDR2 SNEGSKA (reference sequence). CDR3: CSAPIYYGYTF. CDR3 in DNA: TGCAGTGCCCCCATTTACTATGGCTACACCTTC.

The V call is TRBV28, the J call TRBJ1-6, with TRBD1 matching over 12 bases. Trimming removed 2 bases from V and 9 bases from J; junction bases left unmatched: 2. The germline gives CDR1 MDHEN, CDR2 SYDVKM. This CDR3 contains 15 residues. CDR3 DNA: TGTGCCAGCAGTTTAGGGACAGGGGGCGGTTCACCCCTCCACTTT. It translates to CASSLGTGGGSPLHF.

The rearrangement uses TRBV19 and TRBJ2-7, with D maybe TRBD2 (7 bases). CDR3 length: 13 amino acids. Germline lookup yields CDR1 LNHDA and CDR2 SQIVND (reference sequence). Trimming left V 7 bases short and J 5 bases short, with 15 bases between. The CDR3, as DNA: TGTGCCAGTAAGGGAGGGGGTGAGAACGAGCAGTACTTC. This sequence encodes CASKGGGENEQYF.

The chain couples TRBV27 to TRBJ2-1; 9 positions agree with TRBD2. Trimming took 2 bases from V and 8 from J; bases not matched to a gene: 4. This CDR3 has 14 residues. The V gene's germline CDR1 is MNHEY and CDR2 SMNVEV (reference sequence). This CDR3 is CASSLAGGSDEQFF. The CDR3 DNA follows: TGTGCCAGCAGTTTAGCGGGGGGGTCGGATGAGCAGTTCTTC.

The gene calls are TRBV18 and TRBJ2-5; 8 nucleotides align to TRBD1. Per germline, CDR1 KGHSH and CDR2 LQKENI. J was trimmed by 5 bases and V by 3 bases; bases with no gene match: 8. CDR3 length: 15 amino acids. As DNA, the CDR3 is TGTGCCAGCTCACCCTCGTCAGGGGGCGAGGAGACCCAGTACTTC. It translates to CASSPSSGGEETQYF.

V and J are TRBV5-4 and TRBJ1-3; D unresolved. This CDR3 region has 14 residues. V gave up 4 bases and J gave up 0 bases, with 8 bases separating them. Per the germline V gene, CDR1 is SGHNT and CDR2 is YYREEE (reference sequence). The CDR3 loop is CASSARSSGNTIYF. CDR3 coding DNA: TGTGCCAGCAGCGCCCGGAGCTCTGGAAACACCATATATTTT.

As DNA, the CDR3 is TGCGCCAGCAGCCCCGGGACAGCCTCCGGAGACTATGGCTACACCTTC. Translation: CASSPGTASGDYGYTF. V and J are TRBV5-1 and TRBJ1-2, with TRBD1 matching over 7 bases. V shed 4 bases, J shed 3 bases, and the junction held 12 bases outside the gene matches. This CDR3 spans 16 amino acids. Per the germline V gene, CDR1 is SGHRS and CDR2 is YFSETQ.

This clone was seen a handful of times. This chain uses TRBV28 with TRBJ1-1; no firm D call. This CDR3 contains 15 residues. Germline CDR1 is MDHEN and CDR2 is SYDVKM. Trimming cost V 4 bases and J 4 bases, with 16 bases left between them. The CDR3 spells CASSSLVRSRTEAFF. As DNA, the CDR3 is TGTGCCAGCAGTTCCCTAGTTCGGAGTCGCACTGAAGCTTTCTTT.

This sequence joins TRBV24-1 and TRBJ1-4, with 7 bases aligning to TRBD1. The CDR3 runs to 12 residues. Germline values: CDR1 KGHDR, CDR2 SFDVKD. Unmatched junction bases numbered 5, after V lost 3 bases and J lost 14 bases. CDR3 residues: CATSDPTGTLFF. For the CDR3, the DNA is TGTGCCACCAGTGATCCGACAGGGACCCTGTTTTTT.

V and J are TRBV18 and TRBJ2-7; D possibly corresponds to TRBD1 (6 bases). The CDR3 spans 14 residues. Germline CDR1 and CDR2: KGHSH and LQKENI. V lost 1 base, J lost 3 bases, and 10 bases lay in between. The CDR3 here is CASSPQIQGYEQYF. CDR3 sequence (DNA): TGTGCCAGCTCACCACAGATACAGGGCTACGAGCAGTACTTC.

The V gene is TRBV2, the J gene TRBJ1-4; no clear D. The CDR3 is made up of 13 amino acids. Trimming took 3 bases from V and 8 from J, leaving 10 bases between them. Germline V CDR1 and CDR2: SNHLY, FYNNEI. This CDR3 reads CASSELKREKLFF. The CDR3 DNA reads as TGTGCCAGCAGTGAGCTTAAGAGGGAAAAACTGTTTTTT. Full variable domain (rest looked up from reference TRBV2 and TRBJ1-4): EPEVTQTPSHQVTQMGQEVILRCVPISNHLYFYWYRQILGQKVEFLVSFYNNEISEKSEIFDDQFSVERPDGSNFTLKIRSTKLEDSAMYFCASSELKREKLFFGSGTQLSVL.

V and J are TRBV4-2 and TRBJ1-2; D remains unclear. Germline V gene lookup returns CDR1 LGHNA and CDR2 YNFKEQ. This CDR3 spans 14 amino acids. V was pared by 1 base and J by 8 bases, with 14 bases between. The CDR3 DNA sequence: TGTGCCAGCAGCCAAGTTCGTCAACCGGAGGGCTACACCTTC. Its protein is CASSQVRQPEGYTF.

This chain joins TRBV7-9 and TRBJ2-1; 7 bases line up with TRBD1. The V gene end was trimmed by 5 bases and the J gene end by 4 bases; junction bases not matched to a gene: 5. Germline CDR1 and CDR2: SEHNR and FQNEAQ (reference sequence). The CDR3 loop spans 14 amino acids. CDR3 region: CASSPPTGYNEQFF. The CDR3 nucleotides read TGTGCCAGCAGCCCCCCGACAGGGTACAATGAGCAGTTCTTC.

V gene TRBV6-6 combines with J gene TRBJ1-1; the D is unclear. The CDR3 sequence is 12 residues long. V was trimmed by 6 bases and J by 2 bases, leaving 7 bases between them. The germline V gene encodes CDR1 MNHNY and CDR2 SVGAGI (reference sequence). Here the CDR3 reads CASSRVNTEAFF. CDR3 sequence (DNA): TGTGCCAGCAGCCGGGTAAACACTGAAGCTTTCTTT.

The V call is TRBV4-1, the J call TRBJ2-1; 11 positions match TRBD2. Germline V gene sequence: CDR1 MGHRA, CDR2 YSYEKL. V shed 4 bases and J 6 bases; nucleotides not matched to a gene: 5. The CDR3 runs to 15 residues. In nucleotides, the CDR3 is TGCGCCAGCAGCCGAGCCGGGACTAGCGGCAATGAGCAGTTCTTC. Residues: CASSRAGTSGNEQFF.

The CDR3 region is CASSLRSRNTIYF. The CDR3 bases are TGTGCCAGCAGTCTAAGATCTCGAAACACCATATATTTT. The V and J genes are TRBV13 and TRBJ1-3, with unresolved D. V was shortened by 6 bases and J by 5 bases, with 11 bases between the two germline ends. The CDR3 is made up of 13 amino acids. Germline assignment: CDR1 PRHDT and CDR2 FYEKMQ (reference sequence). Based on the CDR3 plus reference TRBV13 and TRBJ1-3, the full variable domain is AAGVIQSPRHLIKEKRETATLKCYPIPRHDTVYWYQQGPGQDPQFLISFYEKMQSDKGSIPDRFSAQQFSDYHSELNMSSLELGDSALYFCASSLRSRNTIYFGEGSWLTVV.

The sample holds one count of this clone. The chain uses TRBV5-1 and TRBJ2-2, with 9 bases aligning to TRBD2. V lost 4 bases, J lost 3 bases, and 4 bases stayed unmatched. The CDR3 contains 15 residues. Germline-derived CDR1 and CDR2 are SGHRS and YFSETQ. DNA of the CDR3: TGCGCCAGCAGCAATAGACTAGCGGACACCGGGGAGCTGTTTTTT. It encodes CASSNRLADTGELFF. The full variable domain, in which reference TRBV5-1 and TRBJ2-2 provide the parts outside the CDR3, is KAGVTQTPRYLIKTRGQQVTLSCSPISGHRSVSWYQQTPGQGLQFLFEYFSETQRNKGNFPGRFSGRQFSNSRSEMNVSTLELGDSALYLCASSNRLADTGELFFGEGSRLTVL.

The rearrangement uses TRBV4-3 and TRBJ2-1; TRBD2 aligns across 14 bases. The V gene end was trimmed by 3 bases and the J gene end by 5 bases; junction bases not matched to a gene: 0. The CDR3 is 15 amino acids. Germline-derived CDR1 and CDR2 are LGHNA and YSLEER. For the CDR3, the DNA is TGCGCCAGCAGCCAGACTAGCGGGGGGGACAATGAGCAGTTCTTC. This translates into CASSQTSGGDNEQFF.

CDR3 DNA: TGTGCCAGTAGTCCCCGGTATCAGCCCCAGCATTTT. Amino acids: CASSPRYQPQHF. V usage is TRBV19 and J usage is TRBJ1-5; no clear D gene. The germline gives CDR1 LNHDA, CDR2 SQIVND (reference sequence). This CDR3 comprises 12 residues. The ends were cut back, 5 bases at V and 5 bases at J, with 7 bases in the middle.

This clone was seen a single time. The CDR3 DNA reads as TGTGCCAGTGGATCGGACAGGGACTTTTATAATTCACCCCTCCACTTT. It specifies CASGSDRDFYNSPLHF. V usage is TRBV19 and J usage is TRBJ1-6, with 8 bases aligning to TRBD1. The CDR3 contains 16 residues. CDR1 LNHDA and CDR2 SQIVND come from the germline V gene (reference sequence). The V segment lost 8 bases and the J segment 4 bases; nucleotides outside the gene matches: 10.

Turning to this clone: Other DNA sequences in this specimen translate into the identical CDR3. The chain employs TRBV5-1 and TRBJ2-1, with D tentatively TRBD2 (5 bases). The CDR3 covers 15 residues. Trimming pared 1 base from V and 3 bases from J, leaving 11 bases between. CDR1 is SGHRS, CDR2 YFSETQ, per germline. CDR3 sequence reads: CASSLLAGDYNEQFF. The CDR3 DNA is TGCGCCAGCAGCTTGTTAGCCGGGGACTACAATGAGCAGTTCTTC.